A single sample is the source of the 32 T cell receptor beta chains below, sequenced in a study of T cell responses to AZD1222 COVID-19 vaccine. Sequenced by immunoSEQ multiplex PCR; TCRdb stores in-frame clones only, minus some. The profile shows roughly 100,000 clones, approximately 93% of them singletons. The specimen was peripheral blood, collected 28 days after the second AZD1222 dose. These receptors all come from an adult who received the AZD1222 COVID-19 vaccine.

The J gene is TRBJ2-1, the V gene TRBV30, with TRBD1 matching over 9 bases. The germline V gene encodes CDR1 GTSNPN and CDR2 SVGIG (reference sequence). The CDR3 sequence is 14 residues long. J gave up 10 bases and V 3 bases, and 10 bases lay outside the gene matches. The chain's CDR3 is CAWRAPGTGNEQFF. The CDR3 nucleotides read TGTGCCTGGAGAGCCCCCGGGACAGGGAACGAGCAGTTCTTC.

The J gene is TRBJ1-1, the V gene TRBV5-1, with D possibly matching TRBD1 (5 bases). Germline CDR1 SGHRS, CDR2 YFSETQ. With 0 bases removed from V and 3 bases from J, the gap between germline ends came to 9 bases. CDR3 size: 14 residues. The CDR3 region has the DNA TGCGCCAGCAGCTTGGGGGGCAAGGACACTGAAGCTTTCTTT. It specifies CASSLGGKDTEAFF.

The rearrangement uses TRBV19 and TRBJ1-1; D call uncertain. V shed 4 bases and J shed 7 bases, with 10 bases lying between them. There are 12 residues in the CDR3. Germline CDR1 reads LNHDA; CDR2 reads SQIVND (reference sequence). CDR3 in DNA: TGTGCCAGTAGTAGGAGAGGATATGAAGCTTTCTTT. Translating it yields CASSRRGYEAFF.

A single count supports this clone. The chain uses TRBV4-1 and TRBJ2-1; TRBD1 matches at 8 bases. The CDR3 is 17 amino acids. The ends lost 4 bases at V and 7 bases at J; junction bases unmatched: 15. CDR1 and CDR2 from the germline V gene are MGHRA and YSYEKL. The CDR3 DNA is TGCGCCAGCAGCCCGTACCCCCGGGACAGGAACATAAATGAGCAGTTCTTC. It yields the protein CASSPYPRDRNINEQFF.

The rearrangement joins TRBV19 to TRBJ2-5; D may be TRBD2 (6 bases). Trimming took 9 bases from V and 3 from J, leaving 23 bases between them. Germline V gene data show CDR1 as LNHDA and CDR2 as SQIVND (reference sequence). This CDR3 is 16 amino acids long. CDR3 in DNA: TGTGCCAGCAGATCCTGGGGACTTCAAGAGAAAGAGACCCAGTACTTC. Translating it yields CASRSWGLQEKETQYF.

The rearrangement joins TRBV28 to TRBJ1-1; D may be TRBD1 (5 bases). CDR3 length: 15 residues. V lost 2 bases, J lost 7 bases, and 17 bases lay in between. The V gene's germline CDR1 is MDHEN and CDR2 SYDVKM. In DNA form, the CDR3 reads TGTGCCAGCAGTTTAGGGCCGACGGGGCTTATTGAAGCTTTCTTT. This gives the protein CASSLGPTGLIEAFF.

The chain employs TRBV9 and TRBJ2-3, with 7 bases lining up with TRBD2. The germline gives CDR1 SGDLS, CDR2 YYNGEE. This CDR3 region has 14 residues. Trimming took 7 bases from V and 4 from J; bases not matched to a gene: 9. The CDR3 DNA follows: TGTGCCAGCGGGAGGGCTGCGGTGGCAGATACGCAGTATTTT. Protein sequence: CASGRAAVADTQYF. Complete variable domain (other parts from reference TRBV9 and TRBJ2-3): DSGVTQTPKHLITATGQRVTLRCSPRSGDLSVYWYQQSLDQGLQFLIQYYNGEERAKGNILERFSAQQFPDLHSELNLSSLELGDSALYFCASGRAAVADTQYFGPGTRLTVL.

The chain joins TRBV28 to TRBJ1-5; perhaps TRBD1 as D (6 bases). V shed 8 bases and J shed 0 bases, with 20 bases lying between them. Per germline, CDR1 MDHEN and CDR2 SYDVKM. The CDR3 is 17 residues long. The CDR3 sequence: CASCLRVTGYSNQPQHF. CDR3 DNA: TGTGCCAGCTGCTTGAGGGTAACAGGGTATAGCAATCAGCCCCAGCATTTT. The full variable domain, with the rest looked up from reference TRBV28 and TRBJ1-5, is DVKVTQSSRYLVKRTGEKVFLECVQDMDHENMFWYRQDPGLGLRLIYFSYDVKMKEKGDIPEGYSVSREKKERFSLILESASTNQTSMYLCASCLRVTGYSNQPQHFGDGTRLSIL.

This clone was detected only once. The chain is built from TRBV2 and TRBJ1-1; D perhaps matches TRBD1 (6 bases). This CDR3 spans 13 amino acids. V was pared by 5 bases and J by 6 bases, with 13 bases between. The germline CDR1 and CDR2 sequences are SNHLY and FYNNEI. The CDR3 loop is CASSLTGIAEAFF. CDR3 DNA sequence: TGTGCCAGCAGTCTCACAGGGATTGCTGAAGCTTTCTTT.

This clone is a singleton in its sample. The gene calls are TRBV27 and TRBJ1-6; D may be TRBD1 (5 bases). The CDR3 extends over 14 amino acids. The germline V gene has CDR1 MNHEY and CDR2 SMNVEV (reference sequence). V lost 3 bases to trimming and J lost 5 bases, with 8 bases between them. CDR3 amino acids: CASSFRDDNSPLHF. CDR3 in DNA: TGTGCCAGCAGTTTCCGGGACGATAATTCACCCCTCCACTTT.

For the CDR3, the DNA is TGTGCCAGCTTTGAGGGTATGAACACTGAAGCTTTCTTT. Amino acid sequence: CASFEGMNTEAFF. This chain connects TRBV5-6 to TRBJ1-1; D gene ambiguous. CDR3 size: 13 residues. With 7 bases removed from V and 0 bases from J, the gap between germline ends came to 10 bases. The V gene's germline CDR1 is SGHDT and CDR2 YYEEEE.

As DNA, the CDR3 is TGTGCCAGCAATGGACCCTCCTACGAGCAGTACTTC. As protein: CASNGPSYEQYF. The J gene is TRBJ2-7, the V gene TRBV25-1; no firm D call. CDR1 is MGHDK, CDR2 SYGVNS, per germline. V was clipped by 7 bases and J by 0 bases, with 7 bases between them. The CDR3 runs 12 residues.

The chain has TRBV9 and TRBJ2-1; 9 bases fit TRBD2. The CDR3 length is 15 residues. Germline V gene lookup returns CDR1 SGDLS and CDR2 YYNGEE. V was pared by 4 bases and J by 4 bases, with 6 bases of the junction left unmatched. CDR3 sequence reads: CASSRASGEYNEQFF. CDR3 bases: TGTGCCAGCAGCCGGGCTAGCGGGGAATACAATGAGCAGTTCTTC.

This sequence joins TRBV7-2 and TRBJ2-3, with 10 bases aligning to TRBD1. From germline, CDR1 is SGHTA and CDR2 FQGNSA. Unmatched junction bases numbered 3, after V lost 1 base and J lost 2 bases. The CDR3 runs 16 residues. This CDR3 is CASSLGGTGATDTQYF. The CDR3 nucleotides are TGTGCCAGCAGCTTAGGAGGGACAGGGGCCACAGATACGCAGTATTTT.

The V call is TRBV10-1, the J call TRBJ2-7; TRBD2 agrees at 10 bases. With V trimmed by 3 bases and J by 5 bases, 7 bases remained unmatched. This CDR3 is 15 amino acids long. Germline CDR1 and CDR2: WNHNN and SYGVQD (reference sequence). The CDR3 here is CASSEGASGSHEQYF. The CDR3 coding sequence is TGCGCCAGCAGTGAAGGGGCTAGCGGGAGCCACGAGCAGTACTTC.

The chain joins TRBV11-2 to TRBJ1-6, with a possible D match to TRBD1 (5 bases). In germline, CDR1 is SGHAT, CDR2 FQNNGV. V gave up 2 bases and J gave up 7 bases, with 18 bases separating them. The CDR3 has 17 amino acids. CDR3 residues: CASSLFGGEGANSPLHF. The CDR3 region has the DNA TGTGCCAGCAGCTTATTCGGTGGGGAAGGGGCGAATTCACCCCTCCACTTT.

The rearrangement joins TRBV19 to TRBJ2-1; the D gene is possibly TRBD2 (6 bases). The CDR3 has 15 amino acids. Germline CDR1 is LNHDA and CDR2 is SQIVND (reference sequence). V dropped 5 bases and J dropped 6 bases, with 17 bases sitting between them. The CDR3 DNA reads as TGTGCCAGTAGTCCCCTCAGGGCGGGAAGCAATGAGCAGTTCTTC. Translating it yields CASSPLRAGSNEQFF.

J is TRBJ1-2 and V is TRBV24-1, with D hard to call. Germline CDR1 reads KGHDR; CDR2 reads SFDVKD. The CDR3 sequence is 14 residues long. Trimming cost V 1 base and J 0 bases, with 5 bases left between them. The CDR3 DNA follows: TGTGCCACCAGTGATTTTGGGTCTAACTATGGCTACACCTTC. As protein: CATSDFGSNYGYTF.

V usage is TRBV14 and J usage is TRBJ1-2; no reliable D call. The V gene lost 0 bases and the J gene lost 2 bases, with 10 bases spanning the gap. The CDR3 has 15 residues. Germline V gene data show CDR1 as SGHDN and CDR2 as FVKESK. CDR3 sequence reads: CASSQEGRLNYGYTF. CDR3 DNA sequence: TGTGCCAGCAGCCAAGAAGGACGCCTGAACTATGGCTACACCTTC.

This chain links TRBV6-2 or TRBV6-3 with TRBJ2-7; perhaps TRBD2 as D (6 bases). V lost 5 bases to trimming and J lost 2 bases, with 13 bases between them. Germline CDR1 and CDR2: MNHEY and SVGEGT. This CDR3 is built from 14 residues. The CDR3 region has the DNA TGTGCCAGCAGTGATCCGGGACTCACCTACGAGCAGTACTTC. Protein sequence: CASSDPGLTYEQYF.

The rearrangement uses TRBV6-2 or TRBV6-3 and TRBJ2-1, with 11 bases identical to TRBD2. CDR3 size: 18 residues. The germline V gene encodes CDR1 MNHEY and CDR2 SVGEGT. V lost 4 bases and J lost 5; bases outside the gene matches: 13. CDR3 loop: CASSSWVTGTSGNNEQFF. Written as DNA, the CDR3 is TGTGCCAGCAGTTCCTGGGTAACCGGGACTAGCGGTAACAATGAGCAGTTCTTC.

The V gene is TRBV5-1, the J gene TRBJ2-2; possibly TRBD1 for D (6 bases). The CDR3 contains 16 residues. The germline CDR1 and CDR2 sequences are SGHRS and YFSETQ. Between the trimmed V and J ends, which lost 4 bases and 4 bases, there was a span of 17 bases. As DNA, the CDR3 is TGCGCCAGCAGCAGGCGACAGGTGGGGGCCACCGGGGAGCTGTTTTTT. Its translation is CASSRRQVGATGELFF.

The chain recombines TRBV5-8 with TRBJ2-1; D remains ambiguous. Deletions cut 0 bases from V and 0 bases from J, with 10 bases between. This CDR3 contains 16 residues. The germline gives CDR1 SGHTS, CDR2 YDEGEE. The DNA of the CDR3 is TGTGCCAGCAGCTTGGTCCAACGTAGCTCCTACAATGAGCAGTTCTTC. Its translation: CASSLVQRSSYNEQFF. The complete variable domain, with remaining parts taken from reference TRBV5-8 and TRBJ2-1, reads EAGVTQSPTHLIKTRGQQATLRCSPISGHTSVYWYQQALGLGLQFLLWYDEGEERNRGNFPPRFSGRQFPNYSSELNVNALELEDSALYLCASSLVQRSSYNEQFFGPGTRLTVL.

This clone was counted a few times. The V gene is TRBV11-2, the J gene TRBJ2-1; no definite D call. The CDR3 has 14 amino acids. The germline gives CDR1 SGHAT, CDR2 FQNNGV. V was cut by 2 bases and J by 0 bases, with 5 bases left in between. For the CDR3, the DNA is TGTGCCAGCAGCTTACGAGTCTCCTACAATGAGCAGTTCTTC. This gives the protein CASSLRVSYNEQFF.

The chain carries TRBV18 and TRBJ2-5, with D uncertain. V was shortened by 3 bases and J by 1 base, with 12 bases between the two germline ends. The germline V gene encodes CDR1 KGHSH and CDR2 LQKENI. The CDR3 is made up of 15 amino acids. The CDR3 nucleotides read TGTGCCAGCTCACCGCTTGCGACCAGCCAAGAGACCCAGTACTTC. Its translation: CASSPLATSQETQYF.

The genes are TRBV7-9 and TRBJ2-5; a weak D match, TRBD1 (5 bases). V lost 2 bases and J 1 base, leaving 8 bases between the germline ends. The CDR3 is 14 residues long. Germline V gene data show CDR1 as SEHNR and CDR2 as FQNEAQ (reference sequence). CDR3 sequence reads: CASSLYTGQETQYF. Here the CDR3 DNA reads TGTGCCAGCAGCTTATATACAGGCCAAGAGACCCAGTACTTC.

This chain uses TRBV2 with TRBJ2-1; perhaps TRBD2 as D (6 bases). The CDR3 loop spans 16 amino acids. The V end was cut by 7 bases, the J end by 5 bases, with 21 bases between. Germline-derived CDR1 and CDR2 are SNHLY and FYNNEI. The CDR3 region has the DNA TGTGCCAGCACTCGCTGGAGGGCTAGTGCCCACAATGAGCAGTTCTTC. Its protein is CASTRWRASAHNEQFF.

The CDR3 reads CASRLDRGHETQYF. In nucleotides, the CDR3 is TGTGCCAGCAGGTTAGACAGGGGGCATGAGACCCAGTACTTC. This chain connects TRBV28 to TRBJ2-5, with 10 bases lining up with TRBD1. The germline gives CDR1 MDHEN, CDR2 SYDVKM. The V gene end was trimmed by 6 bases and the J gene end by 5 bases; junction bases not matched to a gene: 6. The CDR3 covers 14 residues.

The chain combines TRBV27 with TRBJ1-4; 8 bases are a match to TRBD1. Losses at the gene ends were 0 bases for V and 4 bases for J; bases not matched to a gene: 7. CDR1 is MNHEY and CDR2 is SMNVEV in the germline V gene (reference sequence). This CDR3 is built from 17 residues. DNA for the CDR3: TGTGCCAGCAGTTTATCCATCCGACAGGGGAATAATGAAAAACTGTTTTTT. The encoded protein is CASSLSIRQGNNEKLFF.

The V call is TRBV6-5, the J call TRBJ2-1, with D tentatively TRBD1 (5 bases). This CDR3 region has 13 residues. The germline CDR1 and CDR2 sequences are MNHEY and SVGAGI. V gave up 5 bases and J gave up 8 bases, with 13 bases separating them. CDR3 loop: CASSRAGSYEQFF. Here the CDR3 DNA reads TGTGCCAGCAGTCGGGCAGGGTCCTATGAGCAGTTCTTC.

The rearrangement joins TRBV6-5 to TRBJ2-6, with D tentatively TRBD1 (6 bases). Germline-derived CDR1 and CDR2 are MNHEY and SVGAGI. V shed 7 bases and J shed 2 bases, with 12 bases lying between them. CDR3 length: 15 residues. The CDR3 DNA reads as TGTGCCAGCAACCTACAGGGAACTGGGGCCAACGTCCTGACTTTC. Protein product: CASNLQGTGANVLTF.

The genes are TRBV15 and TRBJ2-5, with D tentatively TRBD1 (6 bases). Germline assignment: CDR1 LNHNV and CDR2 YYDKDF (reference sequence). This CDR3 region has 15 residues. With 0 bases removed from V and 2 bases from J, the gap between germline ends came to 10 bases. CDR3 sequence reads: CATSRDGGFQETQYF. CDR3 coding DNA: TGTGCCACCAGCAGAGATGGGGGCTTTCAAGAGACCCAGTACTTC.